This T cell receptor beta chain is drawn from a study of blood T cell repertoires in COVID-19 (dated by TCRdb to the early 2020s). Regarding the research as a whole: The collaborator samples originated in the United States, Italy and Spain and spanned the acute and convalescent phases of COVID-19. The material from the prospective study consisted of cDNA or gDNA derived from T cells, B-cell-depleted T cells, or PBMCs. The samples were drawn from two sources: the first 160 participants of the ongoing ImmuneRACE study, and 1,000 to 1,500 subjects contributed by 6 global collaborators. The repertoires were made available in a free public database intended to serve as a resource for research on the immune response to SARS-CoV-2. Subjects who had been exposed to COVID-19, were actively infected with it, or had recovered from it provided the deeply sampled blood TCRbeta repertoires that made up the dataset. HLA class I and class II types, where available, came from metadata supplied by the sample provider rather than from assay-based typing. A de-identified subject ID, COVID-19 status, age in years and sex were almost always included in the sample metadata. The investigation overall reported the following: How much clinical and demographic metadata was included differed by source and by participant, and the metadata was provided uncurated.

The immunoSEQ Assay, a bias-controlled multiplex PCR, was used to amplify TCRbeta CDR3 regions from genomic DNA. The authors' pipeline ran thus. Nucleated cell counts per sample were estimated from amplification of reference gene primers within the assay. Sequence reads were collapsed and filtered to measure the absolute abundance of every unique TCRbeta CDR3 rearrangement. For each sample, productive Simpson clonality was calculated as the square root of Simpson's diversity index across productive rearrangements. The table was pulled from immuneACCESS by TCRdb, which kept in-frame rearrangements only. Such tables lose some clones; where checked, under half of the loss comes from unresolved V genes, and the rest has no known cause. Clone size and the V and J calls come from that table; the DNA yielded D and trimming. The sample data list 150,000 or so clones, and 88% of these were observed just once. Jointly, the top ten make up about 1.2% of the sample.

Remarks on this clone: The target of this receptor is not known. No much larger clone is present one base from it, and per-base qualities are unavailable.

CDR1 and CDR2, per the germline V gene (reference sequence), are LNHDA and SQIVND. Reading from cysteine to phenylalanine, the CDR3 counts 12 amino acids. The sequence is cut down to CDR3 DNA, 36 bases in frame from base 1. V is pared back by 8 bases and J by 5 bases, with 12 bases lying between the germline termini. Participants in the prospective study were aged roughly 18 to 100 years, lived in under 30 United States geographic areas, and enrolled through a virtual design. Cohort assignment in the prospective study relied on participant-reported clinical history from a screening survey and a study questionnaire. Each participant in the prospective study had whole blood, serum and a nasopharyngeal or oropharyngeal swab collected by mobile phlebotomists. Over a roughly two-month period, participants in the prospective study had the option of providing additional blood draws and questionnaires. Blood samples from the prospective study were shipped frozen or at room temperature prior to DNA extraction.

Source material: PBMCs or T cells enriched from blood (not recorded which). The receptor's source is a woman aged 25 to 45 with acute COVID-19. The V gene is TRBV19 and the J gene is TRBJ1-2, with no confidently assigned D gene. The DNA sequence is given as TGTGCCAGTCGGCCGCCGGGGTATGGCTACACCTTC. Translated, it reads CASRPPGYGYTF. The CDR3, completed at both ends by the reference TRBV19 and TRBJ1-2 genes, gives the full variable domain DGGITQSPKYLFRKEGQNVTLSCEQNLNHDAMYWYRQDPGQGLRLIYYSQIVNDFQKGDIAEGYSVSREKKESFPLTVTSAQKNPTAFYLCASRPPGYGYTFGSGTRLTVV.